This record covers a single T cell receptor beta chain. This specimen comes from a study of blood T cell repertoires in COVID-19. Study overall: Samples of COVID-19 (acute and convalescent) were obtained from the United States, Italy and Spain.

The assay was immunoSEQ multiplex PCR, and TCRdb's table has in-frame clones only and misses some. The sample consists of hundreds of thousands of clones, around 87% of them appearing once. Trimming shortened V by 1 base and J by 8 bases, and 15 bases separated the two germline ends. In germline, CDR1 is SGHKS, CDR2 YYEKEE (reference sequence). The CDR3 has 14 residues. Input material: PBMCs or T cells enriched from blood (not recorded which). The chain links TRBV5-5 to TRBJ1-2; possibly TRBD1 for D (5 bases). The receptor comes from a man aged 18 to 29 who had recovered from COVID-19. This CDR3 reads CASSLSLQGEGYTF. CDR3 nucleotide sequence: TGTGCCAGCAGCTTGAGTTTGCAGGGTGAAGGCTACACCTTC.